The 31 T cell receptor beta chains in this list originate from one sample, sequenced in a study of Ad26.COV2.S vaccination and SARS-CoV-2 variants. Only in-frame clones appear in the TCRdb table, and some are missing; sequencing was by immunoSEQ multiplex PCR. The table has some 460,000 clones, 80% to 90% seen once. Regarding treatment: some 20 received Ad26.COV2.S at low or high dose, single or two shots; 5 received placebo; per-sample allocation not given. The samples date from day 63 after the first vaccine or placebo injection. The sample here was peripheral blood, taken in a trial of Ad26.COV2.S vaccine versus placebo. Every receptor here comes from a person aged 18-60 years who received the Ad26.COV2.S COVID-19 vaccine or a placebo.

This chain links TRBV2 with TRBJ2-7; 13 bases match TRBD2. Germline CDR1 and CDR2: SNHLY and FYNNEI. With 7 bases clipped from V and 0 bases from J, the junction kept 3 bases outside the gene matches. CDR3 size: 15 residues. This CDR3 is CASNGLAGASYEQYF. For the CDR3, the DNA is TGTGCCAGCAATGGACTAGCGGGAGCCTCCTACGAGCAGTACTTC.

The chain uses TRBV6-5 and TRBJ1-5; D is perhaps TRBD1 (5 bases). The CDR3 extends over 15 amino acids. The V end lost 3 bases, the J end lost 5 bases, and 14 bases lay between the germline ends. Germline lookup yields CDR1 MNHEY and CDR2 SVGAGI. The DNA for the CDR3 is TGTGCCAGCAGTTATAGACAGCCTCATGATCAGCCCCAGCATTTT. Encoded protein: CASSYRQPHDQPQHF.

This clone has a handful of counts. CDR3 amino acids: CASRGTGEEKLFF. DNA of the CDR3: TGTGCCAGCAGAGGGACAGGGGAGGAAAAACTGTTTTTT. The J gene is TRBJ1-4, the V gene TRBV7-6; TRBD1 aligns across 10 bases. Trimming cost V 6 bases and J 8 bases; bases outside gene matches: 3. The CDR3 length is 13 residues. Germline V gene lookup returns CDR1 SGHVS and CDR2 FNYEAQ.

The chain joins TRBV3-1 (or the pseudogene TRBV3-2) to TRBJ1-2; perhaps TRBD1 as D (6 bases). This CDR3 is built from 15 residues. From germline, CDR1 is LGHDT and CDR2 YNNKEL (reference sequence). With 1 base removed from V and 4 bases from J, the gap between germline ends came to 13 bases. The CDR3 DNA follows: TGTGCCAGCAGCCAAGGGGCCCGGGGGCCCTATGGCTACACCTTC. Encoded protein: CASSQGARGPYGYTF.

J is TRBJ2-5 and V is TRBV7-9; no clear D. Germline CDR1 is SEHNR and CDR2 is FQNEAQ (reference sequence). V lost 5 bases, J lost 4 bases, and 5 bases lay in between. There are 11 residues in the CDR3. The CDR3 protein is CASSRTETQYF. For the CDR3, the DNA is TGTGCCAGCAGCCGCACAGAGACCCAGTACTTC.

The chain uses TRBV9 and TRBJ1-6; 8 bases match TRBD1. Germline V gene data show CDR1 as SGDLS and CDR2 as YYNGEE. V was pared by 4 bases and J by 9 bases, with 9 bases of the junction left unmatched. The CDR3 extends over 15 amino acids. The CDR3 loop is CASSPGGQAGSPLHF. The CDR3 nucleotides are TGTGCCAGCAGCCCCGGGGGACAGGCGGGTTCACCCCTCCACTTT.

This clone was recorded only once. The chain links TRBV5-1 to TRBJ1-2; a weak D match, TRBD1 (6 bases). CDR3 length equals 13 residues. V was trimmed by 0 bases and J by 6 bases, leaving 9 bases between them. Germline CDR1 is SGHRS and CDR2 is YFSETQ. In DNA form, the CDR3 reads TGCGCCAGCAGCTTGGCAGCAGGGGATGGCTACACCTTC. Amino acid sequence: CASSLAAGDGYTF. The entire variable domain, with the rest obtained from reference TRBV5-1 and TRBJ1-2, is as follows: KAGVTQTPRYLIKTRGQQVTLSCSPISGHRSVSWYQQTPGQGLQFLFEYFSETQRNKGNFPGRFSGRQFSNSRSEMNVSTLELGDSALYLCASSLAAGDGYTFGSGTRLTVV.

The chain joins TRBV18 to TRBJ2-1; TRBD1 agrees at 7 bases. This CDR3 contains 14 residues. After removal of 1 base from V and 9 bases from J, the junction contained 6 bases not matched to a gene. Germline V gene sequence: CDR1 KGHSH, CDR2 LQKENI. CDR3 in DNA: TGTGCCAGCTCACCACGGGACAGATGGCCTGAGCAGTTCTTC. Translating gives CASSPRDRWPEQFF.

The rearrangement joins TRBV29-1 to TRBJ2-2; perhaps TRBD1 as D (6 bases). In germline, CDR1 is SQVTM, CDR2 ANQGSEA. This CDR3 comprises 13 residues. The germline V and J ends were trimmed by 4 bases and 7 bases, with 13 bases remaining between them. As DNA, the CDR3 is TGCAGCGTTGGTACAGGGTATGGCGGGGAGCTGTTTTTT. It is translated as CSVGTGYGGELFF.

The chain employs TRBV7-2 and TRBJ1-1; no firm D call. Germline V gene sequence: CDR1 SGHTA, CDR2 FQGNSA. Trimming pared 5 bases from V and 0 bases from J, leaving 7 bases between. The CDR3 spans 13 residues. The CDR3 sequence is CASSTQMNTEAFF. Written as DNA, the CDR3 is TGTGCCAGCAGCACACAGATGAACACTGAAGCTTTCTTT. Combining the CDR3 with reference TRBV7-2 and TRBJ1-1 gives the whole variable domain GAGVSQSPSNKVTEKGKDVELRCDPISGHTALYWYRQSLGQGLEFLIYFQGNSAPDKSGLPSDRFSAERTGGSVSTLTIQRTQQEDSAVYLCASSTQMNTEAFFGQGTRLTVV.

This clone was observed once. This chain links TRBV27 with TRBJ1-4; D is unresolved. Germline V gene data show CDR1 as MNHEY and CDR2 as SMNVEV (reference sequence). This CDR3 spans 13 amino acids. V was clipped by 5 bases and J by 13 bases, with 17 bases between them. The CDR3 DNA reads TGTGCCAGCAGTGAGGGTTCCTATCATCGACTGTTTTTT. Amino acid sequence: CASSEGSYHRLFF.

The chain uses TRBV7-6 and TRBJ1-1; 9 nucleotides match TRBD1. Looked up from germline, CDR1 is SGHVS and CDR2 is FNYEAQ. The V and J ends lost 1 base and 5 bases, in that order; junction bases with no gene match: 8. The CDR3 is 16 amino acids. The CDR3 sequence is CASSLGPGQGRTEAFF. The CDR3 nucleotides are TGTGCCAGCAGCTTAGGACCGGGACAGGGTAGGACTGAAGCTTTCTTT.

The chain joins TRBV2 to TRBJ2-2, with 9 nucleotides matching TRBD1. The CDR3 extends over 14 amino acids. The V and J ends lost 4 bases and 7 bases, in that order; junction bases with no gene match: 4. Per germline, CDR1 SNHLY and CDR2 FYNNEI. The CDR3 sequence: CASSVGTGIGELFF. Written as DNA, the CDR3 is TGTGCCAGCAGTGTAGGGACAGGGATCGGGGAGCTGTTTTTT.

The V and J genes are TRBV5-1 and TRBJ2-1; 8 bases fit TRBD2. The V and J ends lost 0 bases and 15 bases, in that order; junction bases with no gene match: 17. The CDR3 consists of 16 residues. In germline, CDR1 is SGHRS, CDR2 YFSETQ. The CDR3 nucleotides are TGCGCCAGCAGCTTGGCGGCGGGAGGTGGAGTTGAGGTTCTGTTCTTC. It specifies CASSLAAGGGVEVLFF.

In the case of this clone: In the same sample, other DNA sequences code for this CDR3. The rearrangement joins TRBV5-1 to TRBJ2-3, with TRBD2 matching over 9 bases. CDR3 length: 16 residues. V lost 0 bases to trimming and J lost 2 bases; unmatched junction nucleotides: 4. CDR1 is SGHRS, CDR2 YFSETQ, per germline. The CDR3 DNA reads TGCGCCAGCAGCTTGGGGCTAGCGGGATTCACAGATACGCAGTATTTT. It yields the protein CASSLGLAGFTDTQYF.

The V and J genes are TRBV5-6 and TRBJ1-1; D unclear. The germline V and J ends were trimmed by 6 bases and 0 bases, with 12 bases remaining between them. The CDR3 spans 14 residues. Germline V gene data show CDR1 as SGHDT and CDR2 as YYEEEE. DNA for the CDR3: TGTGCCAGCATTCTCGGTGTCATGAACACTGAAGCTTTCTTT. Its translation is CASILGVMNTEAFF.

J is TRBJ1-5 and V is TRBV20-1; D unclear. The CDR3 contains 11 residues. The ends were cut back, 2 bases at V and 8 bases at J, with 7 bases in the middle. Germline V CDR1 and CDR2: DFQATT, SNEGSKA (reference sequence). CDR3 in DNA: TGCAGTGCTAGACGCGGTGAGCCCCAGCATTTT. This translates into CSARRGEPQHF.

This clone was observed once. The genes are TRBV19 and TRBJ2-1; no firm D call. V was cut by 7 bases and J by 2 bases, with 15 bases left in between. The germline V gene encodes CDR1 LNHDA and CDR2 SQIVND (reference sequence). The CDR3 covers 15 residues. As DNA, the CDR3 is TGTGCCAGTACACCTAAACTTAGGGCCTACAATGAGCAGTTCTTC. This codes for CASTPKLRAYNEQFF. The variable domain in full, completed from reference TRBV19 and TRBJ2-1, reads DGGITQSPKYLFRKEGQNVTLSCEQNLNHDAMYWYRQDPGQGLRLIYYSQIVNDFQKGDIAEGYSVSREKKESFPLTVTSAQKNPTAFYLCASTPKLRAYNEQFFGPGTRLTVL.

The gene calls are TRBV3-1 (or the pseudogene TRBV3-2) and TRBJ2-1; D is perhaps TRBD1 or TRBD2 (5 bases each). Germline V gene lookup returns CDR1 LGHDT and CDR2 YNNKEL (reference sequence). This CDR3 is built from 18 residues. Deletions cut 3 bases from V and 2 bases from J, with 20 bases between. The CDR3 region is CASSHASFGTRTYNEQFF. CDR3 coding DNA: TGTGCCAGCAGCCACGCCTCTTTTGGGACCAGGACCTACAATGAGCAGTTCTTC.

This clone appeared once. The chain has TRBV6-5 and TRBJ2-2; TRBD2 agrees at 12 bases. This CDR3 region has 15 residues. V lost 7 bases and J lost 3; bases outside the gene matches: 3. Germline values: CDR1 MNHEY, CDR2 SVGAGI. CDR3 sequence reads: CASKRLAGDTGELFF. In nucleotides, the CDR3 is TGTGCCAGCAAACGACTAGCGGGAGACACCGGGGAGCTGTTTTTT.

The genes are TRBV1 and TRBJ2-1. TRBV1 corresponds to a pseudogene. This CDR3 has 16 amino acids. The DNA for the CDR3 is TGCACCAGCAGCCCTCTCCTCGGGGCCGGCTACAATGAGCAGTTCTTC. Protein product: CTSSPLLGAGYNEQFF.

The CDR3 reads CASSRDGPYEQYF. The CDR3 DNA is TGTGCCAGCAGCCGGGACGGACCCTACGAGCAGTACTTC. This chain connects TRBV28 to TRBJ2-7; TRBD1 or TRBD2 may be the D gene (5 bases each). The germline V and J ends were trimmed by 6 bases and 2 bases, with 11 bases remaining between them. The CDR3 loop spans 13 amino acids. Germline V gene sequence: CDR1 MDHEN, CDR2 SYDVKM.

The gene calls are TRBV6-1 and TRBJ2-1, with 8 bases fitting TRBD2. Germline V lookup: CDR1 MNHNS, CDR2 SASEGT. J gave up 9 bases and V 1 base, and 8 bases lay outside the gene matches. The CDR3 is made up of 15 amino acids. The CDR3 sequence is CASSEDGSGIFEQFF. The CDR3 DNA reads TGTGCCAGCAGTGAAGATGGTAGCGGGATTTTTGAGCAGTTCTTC.

This clone was picked up one time. The CDR3 region is CASSLRRGFSNQPQHF. For the CDR3, the DNA is TGTGCCAGCAGCTTGAGGCGGGGGTTCAGCAATCAGCCCCAGCATTTT. The rearrangement joins TRBV7-2 to TRBJ1-5; a weak D match, TRBD1 (5 bases). This CDR3 has 16 amino acids. The V and J ends lost 3 bases and 1 base respectively, with 13 bases between them. CDR1 and CDR2 (germline): SGHTA, FQGNSA.

This chain connects TRBV6-5 to TRBJ1-1, with D possibly matching TRBD1 (5 bases). This CDR3 is 15 amino acids long. Germline V lookup: CDR1 MNHEY, CDR2 SVGAGI. V was pared by 0 bases and J by 4 bases, with 12 bases between. The CDR3 here is CASSYSGRAGTEAFF. As DNA, the CDR3 is TGTGCCAGCAGTTACTCTGGCAGGGCGGGCACTGAAGCTTTCTTT.

The V gene is TRBV5-8, the J gene TRBJ1-5; a possible D gene is TRBD1 (6 bases). Deletions cut 4 bases from V and 3 bases from J, with 17 bases between. The CDR3 extends over 16 amino acids. CDR1 and CDR2 (germline): SGHTS, YDEGEE. CDR3 amino acids: CASSRDTRVINQPQHF. Here the CDR3 DNA reads TGTGCCAGCAGCCGGGACACTCGAGTAATCAATCAGCCCCAGCATTTT.

The J gene is TRBJ1-4, the V gene TRBV13; TRBD1 might be the D (5 bases). V dropped 2 bases and J dropped 0 bases, with 7 bases sitting between them. Germline CDR1 is PRHDT and CDR2 is FYEKMQ (reference sequence). This CDR3 region has 15 residues. The CDR3 reads CASSLRGATNEKLFF. For the CDR3, the DNA is TGTGCCAGCAGCTTAAGGGGAGCAACTAATGAAAAACTGTTTTTT.

The chain links TRBV6-2 or TRBV6-3 to TRBJ1-1; D ambiguous. This CDR3 comprises 14 residues. The germline CDR1 and CDR2 sequences are MNHEY and SVGEGT. Trimming cost V 0 bases and J 4 bases, with 9 bases left between them. CDR3 amino acids: CASSYSGLRTEAFF. The DNA of the CDR3 is TGTGCCAGCAGTTACTCGGGGTTGCGCACTGAAGCTTTCTTT.

This rearrangement joins TRBV13 to TRBJ1-4; no firm D call. Germline V gene data show CDR1 as PRHDT and CDR2 as FYEKMQ (reference sequence). Trimming took 5 bases from V and 4 from J, leaving 11 bases between them. The CDR3 spans 14 residues. The CDR3 DNA follows: TGTGCCAGCAGCCCTAACTCCGTTAATGAAAAACTGTTTTTT. Encoded protein: CASSPNSVNEKLFF. Complete variable domain (other parts from reference TRBV13 and TRBJ1-4): AAGVIQSPRHLIKEKRETATLKCYPIPRHDTVYWYQQGPGQDPQFLISFYEKMQSDKGSIPDRFSAQQFSDYHSELNMSSLELGDSALYFCASSPNSVNEKLFFGSGTQLSVL.

V gene TRBV10-1 combines with J gene TRBJ2-5; 8 bases align to TRBD1. The junction had 6 bases not matched to a gene; V was cut back by 4 bases and J by 5 bases. CDR1 and CDR2 from the germline V gene are WNHNN and SYGVQD (reference sequence). This CDR3 region has 14 residues. CDR3 sequence: CASSAGGTGETQYF. The CDR3 nucleotides read TGCGCCAGCAGTGCAGGGGGCACGGGGGAGACCCAGTACTTC.

The V and J genes are TRBV7-9 and TRBJ1-1, with D unresolved. V lost 5 bases and J 7 bases, leaving 5 bases between the germline ends. Germline V gives CDR1 SEHNR, CDR2 FQNEAQ (reference sequence). This CDR3 comprises 10 residues. In nucleotides, the CDR3 is TGTGCCAGCAGCGCCATTGAAGCTTTCTTT. This encodes CASSAIEAFF.